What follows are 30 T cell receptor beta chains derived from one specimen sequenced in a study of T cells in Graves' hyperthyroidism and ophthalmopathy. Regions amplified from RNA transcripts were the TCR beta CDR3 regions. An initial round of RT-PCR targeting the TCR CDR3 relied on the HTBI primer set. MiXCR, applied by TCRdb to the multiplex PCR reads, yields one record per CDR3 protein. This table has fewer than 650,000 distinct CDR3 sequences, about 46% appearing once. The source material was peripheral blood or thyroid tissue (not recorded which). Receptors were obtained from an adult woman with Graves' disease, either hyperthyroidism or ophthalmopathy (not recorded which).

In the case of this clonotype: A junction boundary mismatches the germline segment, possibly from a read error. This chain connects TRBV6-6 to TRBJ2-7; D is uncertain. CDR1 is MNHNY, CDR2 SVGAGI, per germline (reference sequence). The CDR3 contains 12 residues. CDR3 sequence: CAISPSSYEQYF. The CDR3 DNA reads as TGTGCCATCAGTCCCAGCTCGTACGAGCAGTACTTC.

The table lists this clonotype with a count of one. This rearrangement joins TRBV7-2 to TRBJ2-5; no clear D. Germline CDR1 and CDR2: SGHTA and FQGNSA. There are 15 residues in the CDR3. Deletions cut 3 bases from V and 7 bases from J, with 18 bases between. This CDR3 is CASSFERIGFRTQYF. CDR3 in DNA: TGTGCCAGCAGCTTTGAGAGGATTGGGTTTAGGACCCAGTACTTC.

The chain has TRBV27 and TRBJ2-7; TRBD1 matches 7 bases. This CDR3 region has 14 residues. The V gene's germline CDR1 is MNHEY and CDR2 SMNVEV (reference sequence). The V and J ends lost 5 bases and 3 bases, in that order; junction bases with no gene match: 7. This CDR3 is CASSPGGMLYEQYF. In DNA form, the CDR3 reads TGTGCCAGCAGTCCAGGGGGTATGCTCTACGAGCAGTACTTC.

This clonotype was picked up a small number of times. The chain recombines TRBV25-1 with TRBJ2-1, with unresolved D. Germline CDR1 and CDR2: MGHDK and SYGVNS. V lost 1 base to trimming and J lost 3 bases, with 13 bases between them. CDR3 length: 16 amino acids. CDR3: CASSEWTPRDYNEQFF. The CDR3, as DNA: TGTGCCAGCAGTGAATGGACCCCAAGGGACTACAATGAGCAGTTCTTC.

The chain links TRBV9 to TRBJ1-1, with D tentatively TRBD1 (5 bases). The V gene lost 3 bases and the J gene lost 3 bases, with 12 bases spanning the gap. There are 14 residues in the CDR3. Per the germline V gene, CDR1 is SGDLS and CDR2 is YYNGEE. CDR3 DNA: TGTGCCAGCAGCGGGCCCGGGGGGGACACTGAAGCTTTCTTT. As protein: CASSGPGGDTEAFF.

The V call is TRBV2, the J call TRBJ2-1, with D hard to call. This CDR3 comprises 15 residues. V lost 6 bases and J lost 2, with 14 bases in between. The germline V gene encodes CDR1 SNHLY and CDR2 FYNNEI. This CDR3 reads CASSPDSSPYNEQFF. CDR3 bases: TGTGCCAGCAGCCCCGACTCCAGCCCCTACAATGAGCAGTTCTTC.

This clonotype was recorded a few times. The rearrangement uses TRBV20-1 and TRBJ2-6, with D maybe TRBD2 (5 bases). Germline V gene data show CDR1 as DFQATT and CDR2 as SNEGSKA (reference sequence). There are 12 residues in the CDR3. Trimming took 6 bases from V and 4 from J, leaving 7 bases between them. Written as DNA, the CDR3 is TGCAGTGCCGGGGAGGGGGCCAACGTCCTGACTTTC. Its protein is CSAGEGANVLTF.

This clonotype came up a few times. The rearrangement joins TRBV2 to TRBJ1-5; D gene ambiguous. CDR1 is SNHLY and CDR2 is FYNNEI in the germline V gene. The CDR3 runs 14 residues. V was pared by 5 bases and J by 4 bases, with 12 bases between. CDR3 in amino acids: CASSYSGENQPQHF. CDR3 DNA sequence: TGTGCCAGCAGTTACTCGGGAGAAAATCAGCCCCAGCATTTT.

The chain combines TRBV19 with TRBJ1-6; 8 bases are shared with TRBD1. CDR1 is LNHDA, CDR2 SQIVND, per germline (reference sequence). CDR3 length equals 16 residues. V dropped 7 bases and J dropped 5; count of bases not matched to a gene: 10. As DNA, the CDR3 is TGTGCCAGTACCCTCGGACAGGGACTCGATAATTCACCCCTCCACTTT. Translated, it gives CASTLGQGLDNSPLHF.

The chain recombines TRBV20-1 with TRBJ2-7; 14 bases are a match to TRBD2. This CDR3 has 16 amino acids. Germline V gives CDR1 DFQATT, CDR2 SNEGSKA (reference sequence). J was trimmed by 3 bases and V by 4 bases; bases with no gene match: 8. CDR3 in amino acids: CSATGTSGSRSYEQYF. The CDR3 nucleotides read TGCAGTGCTACCGGGACTAGCGGGAGTAGGAGCTACGAGCAGTACTTC.

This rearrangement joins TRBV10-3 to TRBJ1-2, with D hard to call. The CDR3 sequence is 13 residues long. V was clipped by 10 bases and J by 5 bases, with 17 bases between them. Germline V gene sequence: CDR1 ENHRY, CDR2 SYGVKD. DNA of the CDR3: TGTGCCAGCAGCACACTTAGAGCGTATGGCTACACCTTC. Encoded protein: CASSTLRAYGYTF.

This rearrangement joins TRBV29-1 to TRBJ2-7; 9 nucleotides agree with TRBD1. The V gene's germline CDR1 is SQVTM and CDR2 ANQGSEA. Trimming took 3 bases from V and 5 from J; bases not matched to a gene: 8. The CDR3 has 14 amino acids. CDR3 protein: CSVDVSGQGHEQYF. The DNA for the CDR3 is TGCAGCGTTGACGTCTCGGGACAGGGCCACGAGCAGTACTTC.

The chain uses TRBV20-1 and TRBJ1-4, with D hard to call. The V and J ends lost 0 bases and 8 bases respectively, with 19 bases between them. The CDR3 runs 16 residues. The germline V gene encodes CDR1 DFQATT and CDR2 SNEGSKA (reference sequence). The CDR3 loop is CSARDWLAGSQEKLFF. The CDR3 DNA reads TGCAGTGCTAGAGATTGGCTAGCGGGGAGTCAGGAAAAACTGTTTTTT.

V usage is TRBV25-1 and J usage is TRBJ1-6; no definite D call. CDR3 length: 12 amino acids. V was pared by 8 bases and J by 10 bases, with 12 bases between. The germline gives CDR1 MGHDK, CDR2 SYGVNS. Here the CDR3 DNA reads TGTGCCAGCTCAACGGGTTACTCACCCCTCCACTTT. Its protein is CASSTGYSPLHF.

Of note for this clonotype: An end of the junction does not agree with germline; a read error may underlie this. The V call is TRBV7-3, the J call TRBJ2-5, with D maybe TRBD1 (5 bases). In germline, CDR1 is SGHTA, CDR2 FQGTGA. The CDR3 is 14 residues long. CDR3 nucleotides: TGCGCCAGCAGCCAACAGGACACTCAAGAGACCCAGTACTTC. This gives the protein CASSQQDTQETQYF.

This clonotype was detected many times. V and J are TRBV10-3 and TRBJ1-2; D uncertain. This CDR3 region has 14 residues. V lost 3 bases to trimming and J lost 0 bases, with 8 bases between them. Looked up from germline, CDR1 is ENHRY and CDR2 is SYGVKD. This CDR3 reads CAISETTTNYGYTF. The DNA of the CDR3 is TGTGCCATCAGTGAAACCACAACTAACTATGGCTACACCTTC.

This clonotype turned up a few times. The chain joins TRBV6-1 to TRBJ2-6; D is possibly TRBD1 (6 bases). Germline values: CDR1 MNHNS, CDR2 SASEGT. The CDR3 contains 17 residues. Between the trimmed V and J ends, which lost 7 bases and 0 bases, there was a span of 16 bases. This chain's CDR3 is CASKAGDLTSGANVLTF. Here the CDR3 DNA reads TGTGCCAGCAAGGCAGGGGACCTAACCTCTGGGGCCAACGTCCTGACTTTC.

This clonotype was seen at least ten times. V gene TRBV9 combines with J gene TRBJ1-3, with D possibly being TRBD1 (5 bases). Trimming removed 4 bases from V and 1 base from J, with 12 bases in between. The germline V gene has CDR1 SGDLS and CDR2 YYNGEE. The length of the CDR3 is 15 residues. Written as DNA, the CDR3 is TGTGCCAGCAGCCCCCACCAGGGTTCTGGAAACACCATATATTTT. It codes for CASSPHQGSGNTIYF.

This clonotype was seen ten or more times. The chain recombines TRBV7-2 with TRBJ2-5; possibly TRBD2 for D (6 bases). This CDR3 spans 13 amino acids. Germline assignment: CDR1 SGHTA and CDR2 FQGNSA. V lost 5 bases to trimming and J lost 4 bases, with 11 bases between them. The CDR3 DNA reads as TGTGCCAGCAGCCCCAAAGCGGGAGAGACCCAGTACTTC. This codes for CASSPKAGETQYF.

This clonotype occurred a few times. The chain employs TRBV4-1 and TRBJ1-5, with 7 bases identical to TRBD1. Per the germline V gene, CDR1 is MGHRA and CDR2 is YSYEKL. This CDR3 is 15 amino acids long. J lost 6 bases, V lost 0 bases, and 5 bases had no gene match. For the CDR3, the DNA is TGCGCCAGCAGCCAAGATCAGGGGGGCAGTCAGCCCCAGCATTTT. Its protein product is CASSQDQGGSQPQHF.

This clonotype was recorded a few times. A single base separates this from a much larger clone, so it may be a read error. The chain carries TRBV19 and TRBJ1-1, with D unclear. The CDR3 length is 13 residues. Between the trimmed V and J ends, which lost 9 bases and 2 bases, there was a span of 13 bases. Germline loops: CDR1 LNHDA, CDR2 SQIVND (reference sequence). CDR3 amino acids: CASARPRNTEAFF. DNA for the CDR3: TGTGCCAGCGCCCGTCCCCGAAACACTGAAGCTTTCTTT.

This CDR3 reads CASSPDVTASGNTIYF. CDR3 coding DNA: TGTGCCAGCTCACCAGACGTAACCGCCTCTGGAAACACCATATATTTT. The chain joins TRBV18 to TRBJ1-3; no clear D. The CDR3 is 16 residues long. Trimming removed 2 bases at V and 0 bases at J, with 11 bases between. The germline V gene has CDR1 KGHSH and CDR2 LQKENI.

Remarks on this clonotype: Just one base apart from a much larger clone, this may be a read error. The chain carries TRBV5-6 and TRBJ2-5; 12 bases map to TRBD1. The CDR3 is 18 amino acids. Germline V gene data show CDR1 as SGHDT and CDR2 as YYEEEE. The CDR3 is CASSLFWGTGGVGETRYF. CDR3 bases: TGTGCCAGCAGCTTGTTTTGGGGGACAGGGGGCGTTGGGGAGACCCGGTACTTC.

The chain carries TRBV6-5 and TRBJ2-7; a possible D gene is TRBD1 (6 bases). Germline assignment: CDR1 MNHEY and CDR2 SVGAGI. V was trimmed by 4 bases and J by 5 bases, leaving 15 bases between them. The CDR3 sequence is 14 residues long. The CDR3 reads CASSLQGSVNEQYF. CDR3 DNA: TGTGCCAGCAGTTTGCAGGGGAGTGTCAACGAGCAGTACTTC.

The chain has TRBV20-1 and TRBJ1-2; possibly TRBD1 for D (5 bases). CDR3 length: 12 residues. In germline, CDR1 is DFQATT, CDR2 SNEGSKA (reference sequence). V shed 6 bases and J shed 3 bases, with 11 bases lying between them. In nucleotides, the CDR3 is TGCAGTGCAGTGGGGGAGGACTATGGCTACACCTTC. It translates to CSAVGEDYGYTF.

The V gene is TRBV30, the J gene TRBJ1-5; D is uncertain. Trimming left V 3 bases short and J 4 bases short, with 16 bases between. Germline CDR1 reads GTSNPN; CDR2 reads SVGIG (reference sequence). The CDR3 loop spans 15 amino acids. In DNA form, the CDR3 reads TGTGCCTGGAGCTCCGGACGGAACCTTAATCAGCCCCAGCATTTT. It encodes CAWSSGRNLNQPQHF.

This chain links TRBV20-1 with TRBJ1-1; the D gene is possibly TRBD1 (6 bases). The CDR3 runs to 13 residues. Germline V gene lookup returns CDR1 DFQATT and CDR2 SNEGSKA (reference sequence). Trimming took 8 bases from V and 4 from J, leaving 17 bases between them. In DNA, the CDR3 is TGCAGTTATGTACAGGGTGAGGGCACTGAAGCTTTCTTT. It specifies CSYVQGEGTEAFF.

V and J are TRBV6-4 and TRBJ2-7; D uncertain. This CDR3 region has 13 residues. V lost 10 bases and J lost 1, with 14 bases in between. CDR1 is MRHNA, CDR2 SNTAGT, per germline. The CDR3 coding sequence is TGTGCCATTAGACGGCGATTTTCCTACGAGCAGTACTTC. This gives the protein CAIRRRFSYEQYF.

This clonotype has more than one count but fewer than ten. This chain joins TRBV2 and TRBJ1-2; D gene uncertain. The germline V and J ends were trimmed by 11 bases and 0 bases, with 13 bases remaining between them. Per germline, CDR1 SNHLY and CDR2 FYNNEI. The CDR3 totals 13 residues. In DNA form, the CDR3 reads TGTGCCGGACGCCTTTCAGCTAACTATGGCTACACCTTC. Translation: CAGRLSANYGYTF.

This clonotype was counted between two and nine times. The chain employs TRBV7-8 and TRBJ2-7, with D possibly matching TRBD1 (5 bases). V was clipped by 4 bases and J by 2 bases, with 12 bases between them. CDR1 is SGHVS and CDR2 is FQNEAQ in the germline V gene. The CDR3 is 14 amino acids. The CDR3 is CASSSQDSPYEQYF. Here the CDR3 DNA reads TGTGCCAGCAGCTCGCAAGACAGCCCCTACGAGCAGTACTTC.